Each of the 28 T cell receptor beta chains below was sequenced from the same sample in a study of OX40 agonist ivuxolimab in advanced cancers. Sequenced by immunoSEQ multiplex PCR; TCRdb stores in-frame clones only, minus some. The sample contains about 31,000 clones, approximately 90% of which appear only once. This material consisted of CD4+ or CD8+ T cells sorted from blood, taken in a trial of the OX40 agonist ivuxolimab. Source of these receptors: an adult with an advanced solid tumor such as melanoma, head and neck, liver or kidney cancer.

This chain links TRBV5-6 with TRBJ1-5, with D unresolved. This CDR3 has 15 amino acids. Trimming removed 2 bases at V and 0 bases at J, with 9 bases between. Germline V gene data show CDR1 as SGHDT and CDR2 as YYEEEE. For the CDR3, the DNA is TGTGCCAGCAGCTTCTCGACACTTAGCAATCAGCCCCAGCATTTT. Protein sequence: CASSFSTLSNQPQHF. The variable domain in full, completed from reference TRBV5-6 and TRBJ1-5, reads DAGVTQSPTHLIKTRGQQVTLRCSPKSGHDTVSWYQQALGQGPQFIFQYYEEEERQRGNFPDRFSGHQFPNYSSELNVNALLLGDSALYLCASSFSTLSNQPQHFGDGTRLSIL.

This chain joins TRBV28 and TRBJ1-1; tentatively, D is TRBD1 (5 bases). V was clipped by 10 bases and J by 4 bases, with 22 bases between them. Germline-derived CDR1 and CDR2 are MDHEN and SYDVKM. CDR3 length equals 15 residues. CDR3 in DNA: TGTGCCAACAAGGGCGAGGGGAGGTTTAGCACTGAAGCTTTCTTT. Translated: CANKGEGRFSTEAFF.

The genes are TRBV28 and TRBJ2-7, with D perhaps given as TRBD1 or TRBD2 (6 bases each). The CDR3 sequence is 16 residues long. Between the trimmed V and J ends, which lost 3 bases and 0 bases, there was a span of 15 bases. CDR1 is MDHEN and CDR2 is SYDVKM in the germline V gene. The CDR3: CASSFGGGTVSYEQYF. In DNA, the CDR3 is TGTGCCAGCAGTTTTGGAGGGGGGACTGTCTCCTACGAGCAGTACTTC.

The V gene is TRBV6-1, the J gene TRBJ2-6; D is ambiguous. V was shortened by 6 bases and J by 0 bases, with 9 bases between the two germline ends. The germline gives CDR1 MNHNS, CDR2 SASEGT. CDR3 length equals 15 residues. Here the CDR3 DNA reads TGTGCCAGCAGCCTTCTTAGCTCTGGGGCCAACGTCCTGACTTTC. Protein product: CASSLLSSGANVLTF.

The chain uses TRBV7-3 and TRBJ2-3; no reliable D call. The CDR3 loop spans 15 amino acids. The V gene lost 4 bases and the J gene lost 0 bases, with 11 bases spanning the gap. From germline, CDR1 is SGHTA and CDR2 FQGTGA. The CDR3 region is CASSYGFSSTDTQYF. In DNA, the CDR3 is TGTGCCAGCAGCTACGGATTTTCTAGCACAGATACGCAGTATTTT. Drawing the rest from reference TRBV7-3 and TRBJ2-3, the complete variable domain is GAGVSQTPSNKVTEKGKYVELRCDPISGHTALYWYRQSLGQGPEFLIYFQGTGAADDSGLPNDRFFAVRPEGSVSTLKIQRTERGDSAVYLCASSYGFSSTDTQYFGPGTRLTVL.

The chain combines TRBV5-1 with TRBJ2-1, with 10 bases identical to TRBD2. Losses at the gene ends were 5 bases for V and 6 bases for J; bases not matched to a gene: 2. This CDR3 region has 13 residues. Germline V lookup: CDR1 SGHRS, CDR2 YFSETQ. Here the CDR3 DNA reads TGCGCCAGCAGGTGGACTAGCGGCAATGAGCAGTTCTTC. It encodes CASRWTSGNEQFF. The whole variable domain, filled in from reference TRBV5-1 and TRBJ2-1, reads KAGVTQTPRYLIKTRGQQVTLSCSPISGHRSVSWYQQTPGQGLQFLFEYFSETQRNKGNFPGRFSGRQFSNSRSEMNVSTLELGDSALYLCASRWTSGNEQFFGPGTRLTVL.

The V and J genes are TRBV7-8 and TRBJ2-5; a weak D match, TRBD1 (7 bases). Per the germline V gene, CDR1 is SGHVS and CDR2 is FQNEAQ. Trimming cost V 7 bases and J 4 bases, with 19 bases left between them. This CDR3 has 15 residues. The CDR3: CASNPTRGVGETQYF. For the CDR3, the DNA is TGTGCCAGCAACCCCACCAGGGGGGTTGGAGAGACCCAGTACTTC.

This rearrangement joins TRBV11-2 to TRBJ2-5; D is unclear. The CDR3 has 10 amino acids. Germline-derived CDR1 and CDR2 are SGHAT and FQNNGV. V gave up 5 bases and J gave up 4 bases, with 2 bases separating them. CDR3 DNA sequence: TGTGCCAGCAGCGCAGAGACCCAGTACTTC. Translated, it gives CASSAETQYF.

The CDR3 spells CASSFLGQGAYEQYF. As DNA, the CDR3 is TGTGCCAGCAGTTTCCTGGGACAGGGGGCCTACGAGCAGTACTTC. The chain uses TRBV27 and TRBJ2-7, with TRBD1 matching over 11 bases. This CDR3 has 15 amino acids. CDR1 and CDR2 from the germline V gene are MNHEY and SMNVEV (reference sequence). Trimming at V came to 3 bases and at J to 2 bases, leaving 3 bases not matched to a gene.

The genes are TRBV5-1 and TRBJ1-3, with 9 bases matching TRBD1. Germline CDR1 is SGHRS and CDR2 is YFSETQ. This CDR3 spans 17 amino acids. Unmatched junction bases numbered 8, after V lost 4 bases and J lost 0 bases. The CDR3 nucleotides are TGCGCCAGCAGCCTACAGGGGGCCATCAGCTCTGGAAACACCATATATTTT. It specifies CASSLQGAISSGNTIYF.

The rearrangement links TRBV4-1 to TRBJ2-5; D may be TRBD1 (5 bases). The CDR3 covers 14 residues. V was trimmed by 3 bases and J by 3 bases, leaving 11 bases between them. Germline loops: CDR1 MGHRA, CDR2 YSYEKL. CDR3 loop: CASSQGLGEETQYF. CDR3 nucleotides: TGCGCCAGCAGCCAGGGGCTAGGCGAAGAGACCCAGTACTTC.

CDR3 loop: CASSVVVQGTDTQYF. CDR3 coding DNA: TGTGCCAGCAGTGTAGTAGTACAGGGCACAGATACGCAGTATTTT. The rearrangement joins TRBV25-1 to TRBJ2-3; D perhaps matches TRBD1 (5 bases). V lost 4 bases to trimming and J lost 1 base, with 12 bases between them. The CDR3 is 15 residues long. CDR1 MGHDK and CDR2 SYGVNS come from the germline V gene.

This chain links TRBV9 with TRBJ1-6, with D maybe TRBD1 (5 bases). V was cut by 2 bases and J by 2 bases, with 11 bases left in between. The V gene's germline CDR1 is SGDLS and CDR2 YYNGEE. CDR3 length: 16 residues. The CDR3 loop is CASSVGDGAYNSPLHF. Written as DNA, the CDR3 is TGTGCCAGCAGCGTGGGGGACGGGGCCTATAATTCACCCCTCCACTTT. Using reference TRBV9 and TRBJ1-6 for the parts outside the CDR3, the full variable domain is DSGVTQTPKHLITATGQRVTLRCSPRSGDLSVYWYQQSLDQGLQFLIQYYNGEERAKGNILERFSAQQFPDLHSELNLSSLELGDSALYFCASSVGDGAYNSPLHFGNGTRLTVT.

This clone was detected once. The CDR3 loop is CASSYQSLGSYEQYF. Here the CDR3 DNA reads TGTGCCAGCAGTTACCAGTCGCTTGGCTCCTACGAGCAGTACTTC. The rearrangement links TRBV6-5 to TRBJ2-7, with D uncertain. V dropped 2 bases and J dropped 0 bases, with 11 bases sitting between them. This CDR3 comprises 15 residues. Germline V gives CDR1 MNHEY, CDR2 SVGAGI.

The chain employs TRBV6-5 and TRBJ2-1; unclear D gene. This CDR3 spans 13 amino acids. Trimming shortened V by 3 bases and J by 5 bases, and 8 bases separated the two germline ends. Germline CDR1 MNHEY, CDR2 SVGAGI. CDR3 nucleotides: TGTGCCAGCAGTTATGTTCGAGACAATGAGCAGTTCTTC. It yields the protein CASSYVRDNEQFF.

This chain joins TRBV11-2 and TRBJ1-4; D ambiguous. The CDR3 runs 15 residues. Germline CDR1 SGHAT, CDR2 FQNNGV. Trimming removed 4 bases at V and 4 bases at J, with 13 bases between. DNA of the CDR3: TGTGCCAGCAGCTCACCGGGAGCTAGTAATGAAAAACTGTTTTTT. It yields the protein CASSSPGASNEKLFF.

This clone appeared a few times. This CDR3 is also generated by other DNA sequences in the sample. The J gene is TRBJ2-7, the V gene TRBV5-1; no clear D gene. The CDR3 runs to 11 residues. V gave up 4 bases and J gave up 2 bases, with 4 bases separating them. Germline CDR1 SGHRS, CDR2 YFSETQ. CDR3 DNA: TGCGCCAGCAGCAGCACCTACGAGCAGTACTTC. Translation: CASSSTYEQYF.

V is TRBV12-5 and J is TRBJ2-3, with 9 nucleotides matching TRBD2. The CDR3 is made up of 13 amino acids. V dropped 6 bases and J dropped 8; count of bases not matched to a gene: 6. Germline CDR1 LGHNT, CDR2 FRNRAP. CDR3 sequence: CASGAGGTTTQYF. The CDR3 DNA reads as TGTGCTAGTGGGGCGGGAGGGACAACTACGCAGTATTTT.

The J gene is TRBJ2-5, the V gene TRBV10-1, with D unclear. The CDR3 extends over 16 amino acids. Germline CDR1 is WNHNN and CDR2 is SYGVQD (reference sequence). The ends were cut back, 1 base at V and 5 bases at J, with 17 bases in the middle. CDR3 nucleotides: TGCGCCAGCAGTGAGTTGGTTGGCAGCGCGTGGGAGACCCAGTACTTC. Protein product: CASSELVGSAWETQYF.

The rearrangement joins TRBV10-2 to TRBJ2-1; D ambiguous. CDR3 size: 12 residues. Trimming pared 5 bases from V and 8 bases from J, leaving 10 bases between. Germline values: CDR1 WSHSY, CDR2 SAAADI. Here the CDR3 DNA reads TGCGCCAGCAGTCCCATGGGCTATGAGCAGTTCTTC. It translates to CASSPMGYEQFF.

The chain carries TRBV5-6 and TRBJ2-1; maybe TRBD2 (6 bases). V was cut by 2 bases and J by 2 bases, with 11 bases left in between. Germline CDR1 SGHDT, CDR2 YYEEEE. This CDR3 has 15 amino acids. The CDR3 spells CASSFGRSTYNEQFF. The DNA for the CDR3 is TGTGCCAGCAGCTTTGGGAGGAGCACCTACAATGAGCAGTTCTTC.

On this clone itself: The identical CDR3 is also encoded by other nucleotide sequences in the sample. V is TRBV20-1 and J is TRBJ2-1, with a tentative D call TRBD2 (6 bases). Germline lookup yields CDR1 DFQATT and CDR2 SNEGSKA (reference sequence). This CDR3 contains 11 residues. Deletions cut 6 bases from V and 7 bases from J, with 10 bases between. The CDR3 loop is CSATRGNEQFF. The CDR3 DNA sequence: TGCAGTGCAACCCGGGGGAATGAGCAGTTCTTC.

For the CDR3, the DNA is TGTGCCAGCAGCTCCAGGGAAAAGGGATATGGCTACACCTTC. Protein: CASSSREKGYGYTF. The chain combines TRBV5-4 with TRBJ1-2; TRBD1 is a possible D gene (5 bases). V dropped 3 bases and J dropped 5 bases, with 14 bases sitting between them. CDR1 SGHNT and CDR2 YYREEE come from the germline V gene (reference sequence). This CDR3 region has 14 residues. The full variable domain, rest sourced from reference TRBV5-4 and TRBJ1-2, is ETGVTQSPTHLIKTRGQQVTLRCSSQSGHNTVSWYQQALGQGPQFIFQYYREEENGRGNFPPRFSGLQFPNYSSELNVNALELDDSALYLCASSSREKGYGYTFGSGTRLTVV.

The chain recombines TRBV7-9 with TRBJ2-1, with D maybe TRBD1 (6 bases). Trimming cost V 5 bases and J 5 bases, with 19 bases left between them. The CDR3 covers 16 residues. Germline V CDR1 and CDR2: SEHNR, FQNEAQ (reference sequence). CDR3 sequence: CASSPPRTVSNNEQFF. The CDR3 DNA follows: TGTGCCAGCAGCCCACCTCGGACAGTATCTAACAATGAGCAGTTCTTC.

This chain links TRBV28 with TRBJ2-5; TRBD1 matches at 11 bases. This CDR3 spans 17 amino acids. The germline V gene has CDR1 MDHEN and CDR2 SYDVKM. Unmatched junction bases numbered 13, after V lost 8 bases and J lost 2 bases. DNA of the CDR3: TGTGCCAGCGAACCCCTCCTCGGGGACAGGGGGCAAGAGACCCAGTACTTC. This codes for CASEPLLGDRGQETQYF.

The V call is TRBV29-1, the J call TRBJ1-2; no firm D call. The ends were cut back, 6 bases at V and 0 bases at J, with 14 bases in the middle. CDR1 and CDR2 from the germline V gene are SQVTM and ANQGSEA. This CDR3 has 14 residues. For the CDR3, the DNA is TGCAGCGTCGAGGAAAACATCGCTAACTATGGCTACACCTTC. Its translation: CSVEENIANYGYTF.

V is TRBV5-1 and J is TRBJ2-1; 10 nucleotides line up with TRBD1. Germline assignment: CDR1 SGHRS and CDR2 YFSETQ. The CDR3 sequence is 15 residues long. V lost 0 bases to trimming and J lost 8 bases; unmatched junction nucleotides: 5. The CDR3 here is CASSLGQGAWHEQFF. CDR3 DNA: TGCGCCAGCAGCTTGGGACAGGGGGCTTGGCATGAGCAGTTCTTC.

The chain uses TRBV2 and TRBJ2-2; maybe TRBD2 (5 bases). Germline CDR1 SNHLY, CDR2 FYNNEI. This CDR3 is 17 amino acids long. Trimming left V 4 bases short and J 7 bases short, with 22 bases between. DNA for the CDR3: TGTGCCAGCAGTGTTCGTCGACACGCGCCGAGCGGCGGGGAGCTGTTTTTT. This gives the protein CASSVRRHAPSGGELFF.